Below, one TCR beta chain is given with its context. This sample stems from a study of blood T cell repertoires in COVID-19. Looking at the study overall: Both acute and convalescent COVID-19 samples were obtained from the United States, Italy and Spain. The analysed material was cDNA or gDNA that came from T cells, B-cell-depleted T cells, or PBMCs.

Authors' data handling: Amplification with reference gene primers provided the estimates of nucleated cell counts. The assay was immunoSEQ multiplex PCR, and TCRdb's table has in-frame clones only and misses some. The D gene and trimming were derived from the DNA, and the V and J assignments and clone size from that table. Among 5,000 to 6,500 clones listed, more than 70% were seen once. The V and J ends lost 0 bases and 2 bases, in that order; junction bases with no gene match: 2. The CDR3 is 15 amino acids. Germline CDR1 reads SGHRS; CDR2 reads YFSETQ. Sequenced: peripheral blood. The origin of this receptor is a human donor in a cohort sampled during active COVID-19. This chain uses TRBV5-1 with TRBJ2-3; 8 bases align to TRBD1. In nucleotides, the CDR3 is TGCGCCAGCAGCTTGGGACAGGGGAACACAGATACGCAGTATTTT. Residues: CASSLGQGNTDTQYF.